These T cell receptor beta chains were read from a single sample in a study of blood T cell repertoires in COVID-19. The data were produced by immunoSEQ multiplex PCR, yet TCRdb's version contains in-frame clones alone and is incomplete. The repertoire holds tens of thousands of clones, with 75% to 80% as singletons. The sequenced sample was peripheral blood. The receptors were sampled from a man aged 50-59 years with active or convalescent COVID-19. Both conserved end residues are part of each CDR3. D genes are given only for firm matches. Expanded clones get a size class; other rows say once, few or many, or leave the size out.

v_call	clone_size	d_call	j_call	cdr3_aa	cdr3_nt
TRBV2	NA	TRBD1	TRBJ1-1	CASEGSRGRREAFF	TGTGCCAGCGAAGGGAGCAGGGGGCGCAGAGAAGCTTTCTTT
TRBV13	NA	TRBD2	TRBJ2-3	CASSLSGGRPDTQYF	TGTGCCAGCAGCTTATCGGGGGGGCGGCCAGATACGCAGTATTTT
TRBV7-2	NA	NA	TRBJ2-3	CASSYSGFIGTDTQYF	TGTGCCAGCAGCTACTCAGGGTTTATAGGCACAGATACGCAGTATTTT
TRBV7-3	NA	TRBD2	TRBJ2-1	CASSLGTSGTDRQFF	TGTGCCAGCAGCTTAGGGACTAGCGGGACAGATCGTCAGTTCTTC
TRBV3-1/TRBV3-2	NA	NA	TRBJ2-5	CASSLEAGSQETQYF	TGTGCCAGCAGCCTTGAGGCGGGGTCACAAGAGACCCAGTACTTC
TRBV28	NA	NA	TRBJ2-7	CASSDRGGSYEQYF	TGTGCCAGCAGTGACAGAGGGGGATCCTACGAGCAGTACTTC
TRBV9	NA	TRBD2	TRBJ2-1	CASTEAVERGGYNEQFF	TGTGCCAGCACCGAAGCAGTCGAGCGGGGGGGATACAATGAGCAGTTCTTC
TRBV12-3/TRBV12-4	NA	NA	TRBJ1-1	CASSYTANTEAFF	TGTGCCAGCAGTTATACAGCGAACACTGAAGCTTTCTTT
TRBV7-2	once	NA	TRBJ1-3	CASSLLGGLYSGNTIYF	TGTGCCAGCAGCCTATTGGGGGGACTTTACTCTGGAAACACCATATATTTT
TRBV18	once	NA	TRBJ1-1	CASSAIKNTEAFF	TGTGCCAGCTCAGCTATTAAAAACACTGAAGCTTTCTTT
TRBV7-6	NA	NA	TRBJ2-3	CASSQNSLYTDTQYF	TGTGCCAGCAGCCAGAACTCACTATACACAGATACGCAGTATTTT
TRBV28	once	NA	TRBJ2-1	CASSSGGQINEQFF	TGTGCCAGCAGCTCCGGGGGGCAGATCAATGAGCAGTTCTTC
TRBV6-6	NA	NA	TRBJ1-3	CASTNSQGRTDTIYF	TGTGCCAGCACCAACTCCCAGGGGCGAACAGACACCATATATTTT
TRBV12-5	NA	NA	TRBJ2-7	CASGSPGGGVYEQYF	TGTGCTAGTGGTTCTCCGGGGGGCGGAGTCTACGAGCAGTACTTC
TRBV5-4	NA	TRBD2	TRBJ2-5	CASSLAGTQETQYF	TGTGCCAGCAGCCTAGCGGGAACGCAAGAGACCCAGTACTTC
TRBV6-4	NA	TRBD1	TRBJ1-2	CASSLGQGGVNGYTF	TGTGCCAGCAGCCTCGGACAGGGAGGAGTGAATGGCTACACCTTC